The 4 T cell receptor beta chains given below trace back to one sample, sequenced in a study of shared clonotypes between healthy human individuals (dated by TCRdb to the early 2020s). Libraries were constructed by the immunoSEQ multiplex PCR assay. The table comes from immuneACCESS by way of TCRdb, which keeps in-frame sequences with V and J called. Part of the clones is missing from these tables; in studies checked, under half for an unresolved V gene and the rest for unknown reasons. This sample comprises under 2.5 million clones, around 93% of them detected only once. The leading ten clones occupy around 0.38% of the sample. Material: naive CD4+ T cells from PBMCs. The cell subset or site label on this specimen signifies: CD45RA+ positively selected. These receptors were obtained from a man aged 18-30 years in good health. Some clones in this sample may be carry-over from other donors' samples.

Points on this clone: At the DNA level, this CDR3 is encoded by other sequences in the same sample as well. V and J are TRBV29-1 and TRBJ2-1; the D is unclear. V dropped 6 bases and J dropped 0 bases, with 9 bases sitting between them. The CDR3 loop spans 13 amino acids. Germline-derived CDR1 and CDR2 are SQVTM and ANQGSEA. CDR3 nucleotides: TGCAGCGTCGGACGGAGCTCCTACAATGAGCAGTTCTTC. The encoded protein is CSVGRSSYNEQFF.

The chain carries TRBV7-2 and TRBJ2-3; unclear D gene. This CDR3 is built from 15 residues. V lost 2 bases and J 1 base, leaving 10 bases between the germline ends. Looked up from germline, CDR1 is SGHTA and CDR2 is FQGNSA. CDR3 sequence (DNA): TGTGCCAGCAGCTTACGAGTTATTCGCACAGATACGCAGTATTTT. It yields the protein CASSLRVIRTDTQYF.

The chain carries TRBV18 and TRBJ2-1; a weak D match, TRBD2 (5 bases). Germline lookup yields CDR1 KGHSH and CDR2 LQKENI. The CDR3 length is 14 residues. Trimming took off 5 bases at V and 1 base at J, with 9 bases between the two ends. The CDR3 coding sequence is TGTGCCAGCTCAGAGAGGGTATCCTACAATGAGCAGTTCTTC. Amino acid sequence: CASSERVSYNEQFF.

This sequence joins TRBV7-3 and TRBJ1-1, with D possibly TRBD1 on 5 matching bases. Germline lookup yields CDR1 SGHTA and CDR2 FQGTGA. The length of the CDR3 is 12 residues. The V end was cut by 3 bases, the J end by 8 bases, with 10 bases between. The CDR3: CASSFWQGEAFF. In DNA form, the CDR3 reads TGTGCCAGCAGCTTCTGGCAGGGAGAAGCTTTCTTT.